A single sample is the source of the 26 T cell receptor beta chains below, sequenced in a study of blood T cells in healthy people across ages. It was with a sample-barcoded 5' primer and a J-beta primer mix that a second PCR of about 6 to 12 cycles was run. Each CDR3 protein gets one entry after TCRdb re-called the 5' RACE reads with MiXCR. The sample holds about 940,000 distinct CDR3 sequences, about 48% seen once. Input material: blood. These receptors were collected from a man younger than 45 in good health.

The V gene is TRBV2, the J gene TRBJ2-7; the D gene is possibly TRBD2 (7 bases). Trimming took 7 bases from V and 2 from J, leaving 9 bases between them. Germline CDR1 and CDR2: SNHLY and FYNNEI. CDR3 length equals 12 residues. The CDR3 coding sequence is TGTGCCAGCACGGGGGGCACCTACGAGCAGTACTTC. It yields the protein CASTGGTYEQYF.

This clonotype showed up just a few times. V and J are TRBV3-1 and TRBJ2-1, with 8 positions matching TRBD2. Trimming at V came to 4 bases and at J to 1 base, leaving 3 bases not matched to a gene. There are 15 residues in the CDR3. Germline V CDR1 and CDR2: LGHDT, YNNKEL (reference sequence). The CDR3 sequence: CASSPTSASYNEQFF. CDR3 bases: TGTGCCAGCAGCCCGACTAGCGCGTCCTACAATGAGCAGTTCTTC.

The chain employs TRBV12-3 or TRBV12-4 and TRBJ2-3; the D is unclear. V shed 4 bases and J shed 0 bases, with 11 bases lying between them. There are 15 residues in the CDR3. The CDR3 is CASSSQFLSTDTQYF. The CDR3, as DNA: TGTGCCAGCAGTTCGCAGTTTCTGAGCACAGATACGCAGTATTTT.

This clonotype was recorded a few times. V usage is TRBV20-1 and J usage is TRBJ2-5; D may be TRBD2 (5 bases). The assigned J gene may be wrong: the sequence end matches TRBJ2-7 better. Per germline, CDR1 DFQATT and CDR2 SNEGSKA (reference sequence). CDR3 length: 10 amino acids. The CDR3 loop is CSALSGEQYF. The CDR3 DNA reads TGCAGTGCCCTCAGCGGCGAGCAGTACTTC.

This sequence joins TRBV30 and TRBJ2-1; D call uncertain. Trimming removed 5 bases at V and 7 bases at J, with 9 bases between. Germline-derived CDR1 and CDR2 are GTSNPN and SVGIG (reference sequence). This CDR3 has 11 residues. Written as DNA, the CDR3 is TGTGCCTGGGCCTCAAGGAATGAGCAGTTCTTC. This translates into CAWASRNEQFF.

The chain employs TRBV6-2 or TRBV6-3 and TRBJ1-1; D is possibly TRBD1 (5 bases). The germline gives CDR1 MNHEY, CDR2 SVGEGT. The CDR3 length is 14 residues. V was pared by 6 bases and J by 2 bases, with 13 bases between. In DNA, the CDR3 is TGTGCCAGCAGGGAACCCGGGGCCAACACTGAAGCTTTCTTT. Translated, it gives CASREPGANTEAFF.

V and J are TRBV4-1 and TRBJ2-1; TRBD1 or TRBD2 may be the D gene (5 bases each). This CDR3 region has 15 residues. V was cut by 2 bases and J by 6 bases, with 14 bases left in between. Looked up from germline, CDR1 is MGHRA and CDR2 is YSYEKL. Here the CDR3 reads CASSQRDGDGNEQFF. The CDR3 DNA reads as TGCGCCAGCAGCCAACGGGACGGGGATGGCAATGAGCAGTTCTTC.

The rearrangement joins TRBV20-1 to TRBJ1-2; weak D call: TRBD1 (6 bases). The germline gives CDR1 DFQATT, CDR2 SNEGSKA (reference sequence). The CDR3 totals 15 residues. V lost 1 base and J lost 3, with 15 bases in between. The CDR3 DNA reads TGCAGTGCTAGAGGACTGCCAGGGGATTACTATGGCTACACCTTC. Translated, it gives CSARGLPGDYYGYTF.

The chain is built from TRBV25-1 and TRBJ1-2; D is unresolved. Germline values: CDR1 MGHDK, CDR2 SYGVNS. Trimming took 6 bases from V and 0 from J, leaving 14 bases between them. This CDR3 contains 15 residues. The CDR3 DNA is TGTGCCAGCAGGCCCGTGGAGCCTTCTAACTATGGCTACACCTTC. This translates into CASRPVEPSNYGYTF.

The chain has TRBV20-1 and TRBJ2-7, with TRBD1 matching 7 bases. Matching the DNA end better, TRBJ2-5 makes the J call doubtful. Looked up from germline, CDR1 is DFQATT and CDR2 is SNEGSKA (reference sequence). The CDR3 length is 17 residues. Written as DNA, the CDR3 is TGCAGTGCTTGGGCCGTTGGGGCAGGGGGATTTCCAGAGACCCAGTACTTC. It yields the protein CSAWAVGAGGFPETQYF.

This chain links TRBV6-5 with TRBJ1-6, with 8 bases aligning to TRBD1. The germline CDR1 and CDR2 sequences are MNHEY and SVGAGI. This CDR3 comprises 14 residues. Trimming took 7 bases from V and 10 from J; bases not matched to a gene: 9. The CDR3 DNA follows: TGTGCCAGCAATCCGGACAGGGCTTACTCACCCCTCCACTTT. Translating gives CASNPDRAYSPLHF.

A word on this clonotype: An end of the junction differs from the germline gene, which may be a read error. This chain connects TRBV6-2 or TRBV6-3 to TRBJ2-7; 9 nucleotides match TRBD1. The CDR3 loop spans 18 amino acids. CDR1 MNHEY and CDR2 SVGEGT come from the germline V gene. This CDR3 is CASNYSERLDRGFYEQYF. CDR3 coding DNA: TGTGCCAGCAATTACTCAGAAAGGCTGGACAGGGGATTTTACGAGCAGTACTTC.

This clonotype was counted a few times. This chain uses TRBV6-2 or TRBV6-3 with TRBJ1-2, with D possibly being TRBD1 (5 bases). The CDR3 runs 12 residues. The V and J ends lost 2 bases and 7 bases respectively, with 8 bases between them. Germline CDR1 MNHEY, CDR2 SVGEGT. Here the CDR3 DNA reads TGTGCCAGCAGTTACGGGGGGTCTGGCTACACCTTC. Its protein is CASSYGGSGYTF.

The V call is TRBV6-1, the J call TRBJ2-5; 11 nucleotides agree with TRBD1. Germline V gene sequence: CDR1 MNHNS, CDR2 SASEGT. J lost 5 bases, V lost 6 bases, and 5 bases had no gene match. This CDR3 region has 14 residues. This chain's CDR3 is CASSRTGGMETQYF. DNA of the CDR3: TGTGCCAGCAGCCGGACAGGGGGCATGGAGACCCAGTACTTC.

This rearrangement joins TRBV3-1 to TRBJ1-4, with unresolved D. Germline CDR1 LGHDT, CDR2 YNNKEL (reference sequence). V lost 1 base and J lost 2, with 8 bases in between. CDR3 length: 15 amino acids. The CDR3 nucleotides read TGTGCCAGCAGCCAAGTAGCGGGGACTAATGAAAAACTGTTTTTT. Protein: CASSQVAGTNEKLFF.

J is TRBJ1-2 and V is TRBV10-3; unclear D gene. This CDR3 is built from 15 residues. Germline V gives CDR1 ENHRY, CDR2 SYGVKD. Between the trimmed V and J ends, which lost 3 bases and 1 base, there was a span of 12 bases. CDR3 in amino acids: CAISDPSHINYGYTF. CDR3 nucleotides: TGTGCCATCAGTGATCCGTCGCATATTAACTATGGCTACACCTTC.

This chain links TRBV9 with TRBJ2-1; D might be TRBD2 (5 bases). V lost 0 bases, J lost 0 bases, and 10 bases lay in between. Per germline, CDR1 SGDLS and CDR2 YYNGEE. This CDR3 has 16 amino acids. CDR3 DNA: TGTGCCAGCAGCGTAGCGGGGTGGAGCTCCTACAATGAGCAGTTCTTC. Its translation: CASSVAGWSSYNEQFF.

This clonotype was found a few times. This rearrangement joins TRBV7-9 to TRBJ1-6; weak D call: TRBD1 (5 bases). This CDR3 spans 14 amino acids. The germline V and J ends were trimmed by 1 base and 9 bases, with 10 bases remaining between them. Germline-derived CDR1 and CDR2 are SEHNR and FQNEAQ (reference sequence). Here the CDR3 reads CASSLGGTSSPLHF. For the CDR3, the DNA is TGTGCCAGCAGCTTAGGAGGGACGAGTTCACCCCTCCACTTT.

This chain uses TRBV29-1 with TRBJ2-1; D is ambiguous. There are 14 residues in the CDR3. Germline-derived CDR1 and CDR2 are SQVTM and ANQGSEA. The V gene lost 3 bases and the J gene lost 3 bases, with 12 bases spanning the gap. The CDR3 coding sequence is TGCAGCGTTGATAGACGGACCATCTACAATGAGCAGTTCTTC. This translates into CSVDRRTIYNEQFF.

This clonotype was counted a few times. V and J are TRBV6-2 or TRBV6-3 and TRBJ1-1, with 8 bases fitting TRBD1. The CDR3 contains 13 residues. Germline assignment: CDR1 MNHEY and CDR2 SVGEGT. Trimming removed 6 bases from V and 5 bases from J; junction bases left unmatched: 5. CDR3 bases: TGTGCCAGCAGGAAGACAGGGGAAACTGAAGCTTTCTTT. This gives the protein CASRKTGETEAFF.

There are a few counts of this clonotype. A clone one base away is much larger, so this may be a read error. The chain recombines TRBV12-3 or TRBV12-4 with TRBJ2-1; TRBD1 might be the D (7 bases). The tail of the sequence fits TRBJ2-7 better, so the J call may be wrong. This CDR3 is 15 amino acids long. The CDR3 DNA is TGTGCCAGCAGGGAGGGGGCAAGCTCCTACAATGAGCAGTACTTC. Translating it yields CASREGASSYNEQYF.

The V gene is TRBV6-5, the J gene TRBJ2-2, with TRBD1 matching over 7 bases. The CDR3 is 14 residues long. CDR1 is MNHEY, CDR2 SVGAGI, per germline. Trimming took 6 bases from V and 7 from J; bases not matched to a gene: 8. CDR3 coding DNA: TGTGCCAGCAGGGATACAGGGGTCCACGGGGAGCTGTTTTTT. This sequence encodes CASRDTGVHGELFF.

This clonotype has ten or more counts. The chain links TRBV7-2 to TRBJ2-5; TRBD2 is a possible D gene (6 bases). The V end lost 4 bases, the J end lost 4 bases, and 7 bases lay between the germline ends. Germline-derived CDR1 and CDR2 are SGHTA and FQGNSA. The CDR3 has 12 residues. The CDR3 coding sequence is TGTGCCAGCAGCTCCGGGGGAGAGACCCAGTACTTC. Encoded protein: CASSSGGETQYF.

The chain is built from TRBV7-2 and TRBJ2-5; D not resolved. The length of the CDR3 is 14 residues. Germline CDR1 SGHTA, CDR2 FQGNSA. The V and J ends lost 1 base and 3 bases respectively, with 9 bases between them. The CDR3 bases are TGTGCCAGCAGCTTAGGTTGGGTGGAAGAGACCCAGTACTTC. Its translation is CASSLGWVEETQYF.

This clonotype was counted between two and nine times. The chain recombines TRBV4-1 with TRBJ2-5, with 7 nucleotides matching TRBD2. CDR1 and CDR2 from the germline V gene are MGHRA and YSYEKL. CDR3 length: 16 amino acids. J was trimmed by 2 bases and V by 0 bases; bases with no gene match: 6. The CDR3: CASSQEGLAAQETQYF. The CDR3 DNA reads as TGCGCCAGCAGCCAAGAGGGTCTAGCGGCTCAAGAGACCCAGTACTTC.

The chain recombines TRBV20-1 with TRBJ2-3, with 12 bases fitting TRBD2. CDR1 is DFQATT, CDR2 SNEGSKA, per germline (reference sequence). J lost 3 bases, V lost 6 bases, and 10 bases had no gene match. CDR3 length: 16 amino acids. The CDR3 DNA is TGCAGTGCCAAGACTAGCGGGGGTATCAGTACAGATACGCAGTATTTT. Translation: CSAKTSGGISTDTQYF.